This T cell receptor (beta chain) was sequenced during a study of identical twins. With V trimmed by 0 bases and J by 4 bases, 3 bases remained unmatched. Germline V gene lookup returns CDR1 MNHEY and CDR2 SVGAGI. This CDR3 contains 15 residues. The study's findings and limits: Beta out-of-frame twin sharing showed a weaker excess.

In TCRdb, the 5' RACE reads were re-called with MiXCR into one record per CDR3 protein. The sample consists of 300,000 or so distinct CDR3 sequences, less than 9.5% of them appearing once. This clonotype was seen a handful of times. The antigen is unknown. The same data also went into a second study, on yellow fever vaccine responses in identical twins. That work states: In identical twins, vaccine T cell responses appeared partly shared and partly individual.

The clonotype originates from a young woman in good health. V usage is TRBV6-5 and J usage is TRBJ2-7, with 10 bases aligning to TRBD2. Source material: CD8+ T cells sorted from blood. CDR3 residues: CASSYSAGGLYEQYF. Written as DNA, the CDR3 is TGTGCCAGCAGTTACTCAGCGGGGGGGCTGTACGAGCAGTACTTC.